What follows are 14 T cell receptor beta chains derived from one specimen sequenced in a study of blood T cell repertoires in COVID-19. Only in-frame clones appear in the TCRdb table, and some are missing; sequencing was by immunoSEQ multiplex PCR. The sample gives roughly 200,000 clones, around 84% of which show up once; roughly 3% is in the top ten. The sequenced sample was peripheral blood. These receptors all come from a man aged 55-75 years with acute or convalescent COVID-19.

The chain carries TRBV4-2 and TRBJ2-2, with TRBD2 identical over 7 bases. Trimming at V came to 3 bases and at J to 3 bases, leaving 13 bases not matched to a gene. The germline gives CDR1 LGHNA, CDR2 YNFKEQ. The CDR3 has 18 residues. CDR3 DNA: TGTGCCAGCAGCCACCGTAGGCCCAGCGGGACTCACACCGGGGAGCTGTTTTTT. Residues: CASSHRRPSGTHTGELFF.

This chain connects TRBV6-2 or TRBV6-3 to TRBJ2-7; 11 bases map to TRBD1. CDR1 is MNHEY and CDR2 is SVGEGT in the germline V gene. V gave up 2 bases and J gave up 2 bases; unmatched junction bases: 8. The CDR3 consists of 17 residues. The CDR3 loop is CASSYPKDRGRPYEQYF. CDR3 nucleotide sequence: TGTGCCAGCAGTTACCCAAAGGACAGGGGGCGACCCTACGAGCAGTACTTC.

The sample holds one count of this clone. The chain links TRBV19 to TRBJ1-2; no clear D gene. The germline gives CDR1 LNHDA, CDR2 SQIVND (reference sequence). The V gene lost 6 bases and the J gene lost 0 bases, with 8 bases spanning the gap. CDR3 size: 13 residues. The CDR3 DNA sequence: TGTGCCAGTAGGCTAGAAGCTAACTATGGCTACACCTTC. Protein sequence: CASRLEANYGYTF.

This clone was observed once. The chain couples TRBV6-2 or TRBV6-3 to TRBJ2-1; 7 bases fit TRBD2. V lost 2 bases, J lost 4 bases, and 5 bases stayed unmatched. The CDR3 is made up of 15 amino acids. Germline CDR1 and CDR2: MNHEY and SVGEGT. CDR3 sequence: CASSYEGLTYNEQFF. CDR3 sequence (DNA): TGTGCCAGCAGTTACGAGGGACTAACGTACAATGAGCAGTTCTTC.

The V call is TRBV3-1 (or the pseudogene TRBV3-2), the J call TRBJ1-2; TRBD1 aligns across 8 bases. The CDR3 consists of 15 residues. Germline-derived CDR1 and CDR2 are LGHDT and YNNKEL (reference sequence). V lost 1 base to trimming and J lost 7 bases; unmatched junction nucleotides: 8. This chain's CDR3 is CASSQGRGQGAGYTF. CDR3 sequence (DNA): TGTGCCAGCAGCCAAGGTCGCGGACAGGGTGCTGGCTACACCTTC.

This rearrangement joins TRBV11-2 to TRBJ2-3; 13 bases line up with TRBD2. Germline-derived CDR1 and CDR2 are SGHAT and FQNNGV. J lost 4 bases, V lost 5 bases, and 6 bases had no gene match. The CDR3 loop spans 16 amino acids. CDR3 protein: CASSPPGLAGADTQYF. In nucleotides, the CDR3 is TGTGCCAGCAGCCCTCCAGGACTAGCGGGGGCAGATACGCAGTATTTT.

This chain connects TRBV7-3 to TRBJ1-6, with D perhaps TRBD1 (5 bases). This CDR3 region has 15 residues. Germline assignment: CDR1 SGHTA and CDR2 FQGTGA. The ends were cut back, 0 bases at V and 6 bases at J, with 9 bases in the middle. DNA of the CDR3: TGTGCCAGCAGCTTAACGACAAGGGGTAATTCACCCCTCCACTTT. Translated, it gives CASSLTTRGNSPLHF.

This chain uses TRBV19 with TRBJ2-7, with TRBD1 matching 7 bases. CDR3 size: 14 residues. CDR1 LNHDA and CDR2 SQIVND come from the germline V gene (reference sequence). Germline trimming cut 10 bases from V and 6 bases from J; bases unmatched to any gene: 15. The CDR3 region is CATRPGTAGLEQYF. CDR3 DNA sequence: TGTGCCACAAGGCCCGGGACAGCAGGACTCGAGCAGTACTTC.

This clone appeared once. This chain links TRBV7-2 with TRBJ2-5; TRBD2 might be the D (5 bases). Germline CDR1 is SGHTA and CDR2 is FQGNSA. Trimming removed 5 bases from V and 5 bases from J, with 15 bases in between. The length of the CDR3 is 14 residues. CDR3 coding DNA: TGTGCCAGCAGCCGTGATCCGAGGGAGGAGACCCAGTACTTC. It is translated as CASSRDPREETQYF.

The chain carries TRBV5-4 and TRBJ1-1; possibly TRBD1 for D (5 bases). The CDR3 is made up of 14 amino acids. The germline V gene has CDR1 SGHNT and CDR2 YYREEE (reference sequence). Trimming removed 4 bases from V and 5 bases from J, with 15 bases in between. The CDR3, as DNA: TGTGCCAGCAGCCGCGAGGCAGGGAGGACTGAAGCTTTCTTT. It is translated as CASSREAGRTEAFF.

The CDR3 sequence is CASSLYDYGYTF. CDR3 bases: TGTGCCAGCAGCTTATATGACTATGGCTACACCTTC. The V call is TRBV7-8, the J call TRBJ1-2; no reliable D call. The CDR3 runs to 12 residues. The V end lost 2 bases, the J end lost 3 bases, and 4 bases lay between the germline ends. Germline loops: CDR1 SGHVS, CDR2 FQNEAQ.

This chain links TRBV11-2 with TRBJ1-6; 9 bases agree with TRBD1. CDR3 length: 14 amino acids. Germline V gene sequence: CDR1 SGHAT, CDR2 FQNNGV. Unmatched junction bases numbered 3, after V lost 5 bases and J lost 7 bases. The CDR3 loop reads CASSIDRGNSPLHF. CDR3 in DNA: TGTGCCAGCAGCATCGACAGGGGGAATTCACCCCTCCACTTT.

This chain links TRBV19 with TRBJ2-2; D gene uncertain. The germline V gene encodes CDR1 LNHDA and CDR2 SQIVND (reference sequence). The V and J ends lost 3 bases and 2 bases respectively, with 7 bases between them. The CDR3 spans 14 residues. In DNA, the CDR3 is TGTGCCAGTAGTATTTTAGAAAACACCGGGGAGCTGTTTTTT. Protein: CASSILENTGELFF.

V and J are TRBV4-3 and TRBJ2-5; D not certain. V lost 0 bases and J 7 bases, leaving 15 bases between the germline ends. Looked up from germline, CDR1 is LGHNA and CDR2 is YSLEER. There are 15 residues in the CDR3. CDR3 sequence: CASSQDHARPGTQYF. The CDR3 bases are TGCGCCAGCAGCCAAGATCATGCCCGTCCAGGGACCCAGTACTTC.